The next 6 T cell receptor beta chains were all read from a single sample in a study of cytomegalovirus exposure and HLA in healthy donors. Vbeta (60) and Jbeta (13) primers were used in the PCR. The data were produced by immunoSEQ multiplex PCR, yet TCRdb's version contains in-frame clones alone and is incomplete. The data hold some 140,000 clones, with 60% to 85% observed a single time. The sequencing sample was made of PBMCs. Receptors originate from a male donor in good health and CMV-seropositive.

The chain combines TRBV7-2 with TRBJ2-1; no reliable D call. CDR3 length: 13 amino acids. Germline-derived CDR1 and CDR2 are SGHTA and FQGNSA. Trimming took off 1 base at V and 4 bases at J, with 5 bases between the two ends. The CDR3: CASSLDLYNEQFF. The CDR3 coding sequence is TGTGCCAGCAGCTTAGACCTATACAATGAGCAGTTCTTC.

The V and J genes are TRBV9 and TRBJ2-5; D is possibly TRBD1 (6 bases). The CDR3 sequence is 15 residues long. Germline V CDR1 and CDR2: SGDLS, YYNGEE. V was cut by 0 bases and J by 2 bases, with 11 bases left in between. The CDR3 DNA reads as TGTGCCAGCAGCGTAGTACCCGACAGGCAAGAGACCCAGTACTTC. It encodes CASSVVPDRQETQYF.

The chain carries TRBV28 and TRBJ2-7; D is unclear. Germline lookup yields CDR1 MDHEN and CDR2 SYDVKM. The CDR3 covers 14 residues. Trimming cost V 4 bases and J 6 bases, with 16 bases left between them. CDR3: CASSSSATTCEQYF. The CDR3 bases are TGTGCCAGCAGTTCAAGCGCTACAACCTGCGAGCAGTACTTC.

The V call is TRBV9, the J call TRBJ1-2; 9 bases are a match to TRBD1. CDR3 length: 13 amino acids. CDR1 and CDR2 from the germline V gene are SGDLS and YYNGEE. The junction had 1 base not matched to a gene; V was cut back by 3 bases and J by 4 bases. The CDR3 reads CASSGGQGYGYTF. The CDR3 DNA reads as TGTGCCAGCAGCGGGGGACAGGGCTATGGCTACACCTTC.

The V and J genes are TRBV7-3 and TRBJ1-1; TRBD1 agrees at 8 bases. J gave up 11 bases and V 5 bases, and 7 bases lay outside the gene matches. Germline V gene sequence: CDR1 SGHTA, CDR2 FQGTGA. CDR3 length: 12 residues. This CDR3 is CASSPGQGVAFF. CDR3 nucleotide sequence: TGTGCCAGCAGCCCCGGACAGGGAGTTGCTTTCTTT.

This clone was seen only a few times. The V and J genes are TRBV2 and TRBJ1-1, with D uncertain. V dropped 3 bases and J dropped 0 bases, with 11 bases sitting between them. Germline values: CDR1 SNHLY, CDR2 FYNNEI. The CDR3 is 15 amino acids. CDR3 DNA: TGTGCCAGCAGTGAGGCCCTCAGGCTGAACACTGAAGCTTTCTTT. This gives the protein CASSEALRLNTEAFF.